Each of the 3 T cell receptor beta chains below was sequenced from the same sample in a study of regulatory T cells in long-lasting Graves disease. CDR3 regions were amplified by Arm-PCR using iRepertoire HTBI primers to build TCR beta libraries. TCRdb re-derived calls from the multiplex PCR reads in MiXCR, one entry per CDR3 protein. The profile covers approximately 470,000 distinct CDR3 sequences, with around 20% appearing a single time and 7% to 10% taken by the ten largest. Sample time point: persistent/refractory GD, antithyroid drugs over 5 years with positive TRAb. From RNA extracted from PBMCs, the TCR library was made. The material sequenced was peripheral blood mononuclear cells (PBMCs), taken when the disease was refractory, from a patient treated with antithyroid drugs. These receptors were obtained from a female donor with Graves disease.

There are a few counts of this clonotype. The rearrangement joins TRBV19 to TRBJ2-7; 9 nucleotides align to TRBD2. V trimming: 8 bases; J trimming: 7 bases; junction bases outside the gene matches: 15. The CDR3 is 15 residues long. Germline loops: CDR1 LNHDA, CDR2 SQIVND (reference sequence). In DNA, the CDR3 is TGTGCCAGTCAATCACGGACTAGCGTGATGCGGGAGCAGTACTTC. Residues: CASQSRTSVMREQYF. Using reference TRBV19 and TRBJ2-7 for the parts outside the CDR3, the full variable domain is DGGITQSPKYLFRKEGQNVTLSCEQNLNHDAMYWYRQDPGQGLRLIYYSQIVNDFQKGDIAEGYSVSREKKESFPLTVTSAQKNPTAFYLCASQSRTSVMREQYFGPGTRLTVT.

This clonotype came up many times. The gene calls are TRBV11-2 and TRBJ2-7, with D possibly being TRBD1 or TRBD2 (6 bases each). V was clipped by 3 bases and J by 4 bases, with 13 bases between them. Germline CDR1 SGHAT, CDR2 FQNNGV. There are 14 residues in the CDR3. CDR3 amino acids: CASSFGGGMYEQYF. The CDR3 DNA sequence: TGTGCCAGCAGCTTTGGGGGCGGGATGTACGAGCAGTACTTC. Full variable domain (outside the CDR3, taken from reference TRBV11-2 and TRBJ2-7): EAGVAQSPRYKIIEKRQSVAFWCNPISGHATLYWYQQILGQGPKLLIQFQNNGVVDDSQLPKDRFSAERLKGVDSTLKIQPAKLEDSAVYLCASSFGGGMYEQYFGPGTRLTVT.

A few counts support this clonotype. Being one base from a much bigger clone, this may be a read error. The chain combines TRBV28 with TRBJ2-2, with 11 bases identical to TRBD2. The CDR3 has 17 amino acids. The germline V gene has CDR1 MDHEN and CDR2 SYDVKM. In DNA, the CDR3 is TGTGTCAGCATTCTCCGCCTAGCGGGAGGTTGGACCGGGGAGCTGTTTTTT. It is translated as CVSILRLAGGWTGELFF.